These 18 T cell receptor beta chains were sequenced from one sample in a study of blood T cell repertoires in COVID-19. Repertoires were generated with immunoSEQ multiplex PCR, while TCRdb's copy carries only in-frame clones and drops some. The sample yields approximately 120,000 clones, nearly 90% seen once. Sequencing was done on a sample of peripheral blood. The receptor set was obtained from a woman of 80 years or more with acute or convalescent COVID-19.

Notes on this clone: The sample contains more than one DNA sequence encoding this CDR3. The V and J genes are TRBV5-1 and TRBJ1-2; D is ambiguous. Germline-derived CDR1 and CDR2 are SGHRS and YFSETQ. The CDR3 consists of 14 residues. Trimming removed 0 bases from V and 2 bases from J, with 8 bases in between. The CDR3 loop is CASSLDTRNYGYTF. The CDR3 DNA is TGCGCCAGCAGCTTGGATACCCGGAACTATGGCTACACCTTC. Complete variable domain (other parts from reference TRBV5-1 and TRBJ1-2): KAGVTQTPRYLIKTRGQQVTLSCSPISGHRSVSWYQQTPGQGLQFLFEYFSETQRNKGNFPGRFSGRQFSNSRSEMNVSTLELGDSALYLCASSLDTRNYGYTFGSGTRLTVV.

In its sample, this clone was seen once. The genes are TRBV14 and TRBJ1-2; TRBD1 matches 7 bases. There are 13 residues in the CDR3. Germline V gene sequence: CDR1 SGHDN, CDR2 FVKESK. Losses at the gene ends were 4 bases for V and 2 bases for J; bases not matched to a gene: 1. CDR3: CASSPDRNYGYTF. CDR3 coding DNA: TGTGCCAGCAGCCCGGACAGGAACTATGGCTACACCTTC.

This chain joins TRBV6-2 or TRBV6-3 and TRBJ1-5; the match to TRBD1 covers 7 bases. Looked up from germline, CDR1 is MNHEY and CDR2 is SVGEGT. The CDR3 extends over 15 amino acids. The ends lost 5 bases at V and 4 bases at J; junction bases unmatched: 8. DNA of the CDR3: TGTGCCAGCAGTAACAGGGGAGGTATTAATCAGCCCCAGCATTTT. This encodes CASSNRGGINQPQHF.

The rearrangement joins TRBV2 to TRBJ2-2, with TRBD2 matching 10 bases. Germline V gene sequence: CDR1 SNHLY, CDR2 FYNNEI. This CDR3 spans 15 amino acids. V shed 1 base, J shed 6 bases, and the junction held 2 bases outside the gene matches. CDR3 sequence: CASSEDSGRPGELFF. CDR3 coding DNA: TGTGCCAGCAGTGAAGATAGCGGGAGGCCCGGGGAGCTGTTTTTT.

V and J are TRBV11-3 and TRBJ1-1; possibly TRBD1 for D (5 bases). The CDR3 runs 14 residues. Germline V gives CDR1 SGHNT, CDR2 YENEEA. V dropped 4 bases and J dropped 5 bases, with 14 bases sitting between them. In nucleotides, the CDR3 is TGTGCCAGCAGCTCCTCTCAGGGAGGGACTGAAGCTTTCTTT. Translation: CASSSSQGGTEAFF.

This chain connects TRBV29-1 to TRBJ2-5; D is ambiguous. The CDR3 has 10 amino acids. The germline V gene has CDR1 SQVTM and CDR2 ANQGSEA. V lost 6 bases and J 4 bases, leaving 6 bases between the germline ends. CDR3 nucleotides: TGCAGCGTGCGGTTAGAGACCCAGTACTTC. This sequence encodes CSVRLETQYF.

CDR3 protein: CASSSEVGYEQYF. The CDR3, as DNA: TGTGCCAGCAGTTCAGAGGTCGGGTACGAGCAGTACTTC. The chain has TRBV12-3 or TRBV12-4 and TRBJ2-7; D gene unclear. Trimming left V 4 bases short and J 4 bases short, with 11 bases between. This CDR3 comprises 13 residues.

The chain recombines TRBV19 with TRBJ2-3; a weak D match, TRBD2 (5 bases). From germline, CDR1 is LNHDA and CDR2 SQIVND (reference sequence). Trimming left V 6 bases short and J 3 bases short, with 16 bases between. The CDR3 contains 15 residues. CDR3: CASSRWTSPTDTQYF. In nucleotides, the CDR3 is TGTGCCAGTAGCCGATGGACTTCCCCTACAGATACGCAGTATTTT. The entire variable domain, with the rest obtained from reference TRBV19 and TRBJ2-3, is as follows: DGGITQSPKYLFRKEGQNVTLSCEQNLNHDAMYWYRQDPGQGLRLIYYSQIVNDFQKGDIAEGYSVSREKKESFPLTVTSAQKNPTAFYLCASSRWTSPTDTQYFGPGTRLTVL.

The chain has TRBV10-3 and TRBJ1-1; 9 nucleotides line up with TRBD1. Trimming cost V 10 bases and J 1 base; bases outside gene matches: 1. From germline, CDR1 is ENHRY and CDR2 SYGVKD. This CDR3 is 12 amino acids long. The CDR3 here is CANRGRNTEAFF. The CDR3 DNA follows: TGTGCCAACAGGGGGCGGAACACTGAAGCTTTCTTT.

V gene TRBV5-8 combines with J gene TRBJ1-1, with 8 bases lining up with TRBD1. In germline, CDR1 is SGHTS, CDR2 YDEGEE. V trimming: 3 bases; J trimming: 6 bases; junction bases outside the gene matches: 7. The CDR3 has 14 amino acids. CDR3 loop: CASSSRTGPAEAFF. For the CDR3, the DNA is TGTGCCAGCAGCTCTCGGACAGGGCCCGCTGAAGCTTTCTTT.

The rearrangement uses TRBV9 and TRBJ1-2; tentative D call: TRBD1 (6 bases). The CDR3 has 16 residues. Germline CDR1 is SGDLS and CDR2 is YYNGEE. Trimming removed 0 bases from V and 8 bases from J, with 20 bases in between. CDR3 bases: TGTGCCAGCAGCGTAGGGCTCACCACAGGGCTAGGAGGCTACACCTTC. Amino acids: CASSVGLTTGLGGYTF.

This chain uses TRBV6-5 with TRBJ1-5; 11 bases are a match to TRBD1. V shed 7 bases and J 6 bases; nucleotides not matched to a gene: 8. This CDR3 contains 15 residues. CDR1 and CDR2 (germline): MNHEY, SVGAGI. CDR3 nucleotide sequence: TGTGCCAGCACCTCGGACAGGGGGCAAAGTCAGCCCCAGCATTTT. The encoded protein is CASTSDRGQSQPQHF.

This sequence joins TRBV27 and TRBJ2-5; D might be TRBD2 (7 bases). Deletions cut 7 bases from V and 5 bases from J, with 20 bases between. Germline loops: CDR1 MNHEY, CDR2 SMNVEV (reference sequence). The CDR3 has 15 amino acids. CDR3 region: CASNRGGGSTETQYF. As DNA, the CDR3 is TGTGCCAGCAATCGGGGCGGGGGCTCGACGGAGACCCAGTACTTC.

This rearrangement joins TRBV12-3 or TRBV12-4 to TRBJ1-2, with D maybe TRBD1 (5 bases). V was cut by 2 bases and J by 5 bases, with 9 bases left in between. The CDR3 loop spans 13 amino acids. CDR3 residues: CASSLFRDYGYTF. The CDR3 coding sequence is TGTGCCAGCAGTTTATTCAGGGATTATGGCTACACCTTC.

The chain carries TRBV15 and TRBJ1-4; 7 nucleotides agree with TRBD1. The CDR3 has 15 amino acids. Germline CDR1 and CDR2: LNHNV and YYDKDF (reference sequence). V was clipped by 1 base and J by 4 bases; unmatched bases: 3. CDR3 nucleotides: TGTGCCACCAGCAGAGCCGGGACAGATAATGAAAAACTGTTTTTT. Translated: CATSRAGTDNEKLFF.

Concerning this clone itself: The sample holds other DNA sequences that translate to the same CDR3. The chain combines TRBV4-2 with TRBJ1-5; D remains unclear. V was clipped by 0 bases and J by 4 bases, with 10 bases between them. CDR3 length equals 15 residues. Germline lookup yields CDR1 LGHNA and CDR2 YNFKEQ. The CDR3 DNA follows: TGTGCCAGCAGCCAAGAGAGGAGAGGGAATCAGCCCCAGCATTTT. It yields the protein CASSQERRGNQPQHF.

The V and J genes are TRBV2 and TRBJ1-1; 7 nucleotides line up with TRBD1. CDR1 is SNHLY and CDR2 is FYNNEI in the germline V gene. With 6 bases clipped from V and 1 base from J, the junction kept 5 bases outside the gene matches. The CDR3 runs 14 residues. In nucleotides, the CDR3 is TGTGCCAGCAGGGAACAGGGGCCGAACACTGAAGCTTTCTTT. Protein sequence: CASREQGPNTEAFF.

The chain joins TRBV10-1 to TRBJ1-6; possibly TRBD1 for D (6 bases). Germline CDR1 and CDR2: WNHNN and SYGVQD (reference sequence). With 6 bases removed from V and 0 bases from J, the gap between germline ends came to 9 bases. The length of the CDR3 is 15 residues. CDR3 region: CASRTGSSYNSPLHF. CDR3 DNA: TGCGCCAGCAGAACAGGGAGCTCCTATAATTCACCCCTCCACTTT.